The T cell receptor beta chain described here comes from a study of blood T cell repertoires in COVID-19. Study-wide context: Researchers got acute and convalescent COVID-19 samples from the United States, Italy and Spain. Sample material is recorded as cDNA or gDNA derived from T cells, B-cell-depleted T cells, or PBMCs.

Original handling: Researchers report that nucleated cell counts were estimated from reference gene primer amplification. Here immunoSEQ multiplex PCR was the method, and the copy in TCRdb shows in-frame clones only, minus some. That table gives V, J and clone size, and the DNA gave D and trimming. The data show 110,000 to 150,000 clones, approximately 80% seen once. V was cut by 5 bases and J by 2 bases, with 10 bases left in between. This CDR3 is built from 13 residues. CDR1 LNHDA and CDR2 SQIVND come from the germline V gene (reference sequence). Sequenced sample: peripheral blood. The clonotype originates from a woman in her 50s with acute or convalescent COVID-19. The genes are TRBV19 and TRBJ2-7; unclear D gene. CDR3 sequence reads: CASSRGNAYEQYF. CDR3 nucleotide sequence: TGTGCCAGTAGTCGAGGCAACGCCTACGAGCAGTACTTC.